Listed below are T cell receptor beta chains from one sample, sequenced in a study of CD8+ T cells in alopecia areata. Generated by immunoSEQ multiplex PCR, the TCRdb table keeps only in-frame clones and is missing some. Of about 190,000 clones detected, 50% to 60% appear once; the ten largest clones hold approximately 0.7%. The sample in question was CD4+ T cells sorted from blood, obtained at week 4, from a patient treated with tofacitinib. The receptor set was obtained from a human donor with alopecia areata. CDR3s include the opening cysteine and the closing phenylalanine or tryptophan.

CDR3 length,V gene,J gene,CDR3 protein
16,TRBV4-2,TRBJ2-7,CASSPELAGSSYEQYF
14,TRBV18,TRBJ2-1,CASSRLASYNEQFF
12,TRBV28,TRBJ1-2,CAGRDRGYGYTF
11,TRBV28,TRBJ2-5,CASSRSGSQYF
14,TRBV30,TRBJ1-1,CAWSRPPRATEAFF
15,TRBV19,TRBJ2-1,CASRFGGSSYNEQFF
14,TRBV29-1,TRBJ1-1,CSVEVNRLNTEAFF
12,TRBV30,TRBJ2-7,CAYDRDSYEQYF
13,TRBV30,TRBJ1-1,CAWRDRWGTEAFF
15,TRBV7-8,TRBJ1-1,CASSLDGTINTEAFF
15,TRBV29-1,TRBJ1-5,CSARTGLGRNQPQHF
12,TRBV18,TRBJ2-5,CASSLQQETQYF
13,TRBV27,TRBJ2-6,CASQRAGANVLTF
15,TRBV5-1,TRBJ2-2,CASSAGPPNTGELFF
16,TRBV6-5,TRBJ1-1,CASSYLGTRMNTEAFF